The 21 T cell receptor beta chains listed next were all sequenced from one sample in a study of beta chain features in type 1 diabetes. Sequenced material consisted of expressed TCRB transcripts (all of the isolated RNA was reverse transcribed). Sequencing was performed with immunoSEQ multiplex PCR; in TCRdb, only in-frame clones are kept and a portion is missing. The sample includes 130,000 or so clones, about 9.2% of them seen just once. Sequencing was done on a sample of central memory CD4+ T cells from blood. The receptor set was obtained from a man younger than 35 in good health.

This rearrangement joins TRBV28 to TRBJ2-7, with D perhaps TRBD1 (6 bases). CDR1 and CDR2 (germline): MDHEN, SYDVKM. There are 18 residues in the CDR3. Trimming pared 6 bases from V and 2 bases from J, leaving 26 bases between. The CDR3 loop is CASRHQKHRDRAAYEQYF. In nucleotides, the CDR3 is TGTGCCAGCAGACACCAGAAACACAGGGACCGGGCCGCCTACGAGCAGTACTTC.

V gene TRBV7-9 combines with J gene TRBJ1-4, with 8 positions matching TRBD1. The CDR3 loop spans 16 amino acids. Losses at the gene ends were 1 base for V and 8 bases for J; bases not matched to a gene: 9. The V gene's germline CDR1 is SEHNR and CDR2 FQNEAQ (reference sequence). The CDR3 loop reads CASSLGYAGGAEKLFF. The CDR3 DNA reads TGTGCCAGCAGCTTAGGATATGCAGGGGGCGCAGAAAAACTGTTTTTT.

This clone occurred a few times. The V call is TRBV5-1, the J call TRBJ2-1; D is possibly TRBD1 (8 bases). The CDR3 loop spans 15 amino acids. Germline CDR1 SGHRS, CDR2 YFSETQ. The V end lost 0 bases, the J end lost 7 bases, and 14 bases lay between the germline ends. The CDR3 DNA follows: TGCGCCAGCAGCTTGGATACAGGGGGGGCAAATGAGCAGTTCTTC. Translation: CASSLDTGGANEQFF.

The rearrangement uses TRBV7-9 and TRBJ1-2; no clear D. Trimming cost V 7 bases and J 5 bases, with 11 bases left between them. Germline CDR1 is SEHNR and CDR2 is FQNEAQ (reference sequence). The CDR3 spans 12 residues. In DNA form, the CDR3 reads TGTGCCAGCACCTGGGCTTCATATGGCTACACCTTC. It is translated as CASTWASYGYTF. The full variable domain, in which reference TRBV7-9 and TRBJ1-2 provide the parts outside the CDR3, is DTGVSQNPRHKITKRGQNVTFRCDPISEHNRLYWYRQTLGQGPEFLTYFQNEAQLEKSRLLSDRFSAERPKGSFSTLEIQRTEQGDSAMYLCASTWASYGYTFGSGTRLTVV.

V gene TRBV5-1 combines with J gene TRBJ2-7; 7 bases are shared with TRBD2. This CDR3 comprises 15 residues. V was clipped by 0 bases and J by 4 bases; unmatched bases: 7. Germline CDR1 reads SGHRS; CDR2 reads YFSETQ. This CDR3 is CASSLGLAVKYEQYF. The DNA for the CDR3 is TGCGCCAGCAGCTTGGGTCTAGCGGTGAAATACGAGCAGTACTTC.

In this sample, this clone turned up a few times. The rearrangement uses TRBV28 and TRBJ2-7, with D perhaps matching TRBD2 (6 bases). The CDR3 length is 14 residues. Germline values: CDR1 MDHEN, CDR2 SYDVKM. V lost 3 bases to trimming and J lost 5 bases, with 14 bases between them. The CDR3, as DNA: TGTGCCAGCAGTTTTTTTCTGGAGGGCCACGAGCAGTACTTC. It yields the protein CASSFFLEGHEQYF.

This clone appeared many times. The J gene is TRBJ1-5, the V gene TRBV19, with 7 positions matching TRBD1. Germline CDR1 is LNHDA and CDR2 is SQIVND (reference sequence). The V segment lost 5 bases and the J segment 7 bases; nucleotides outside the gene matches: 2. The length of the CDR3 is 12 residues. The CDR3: CASSEQGQPQHF. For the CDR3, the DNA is TGTGCCAGTAGTGAACAGGGGCAGCCCCAGCATTTT.

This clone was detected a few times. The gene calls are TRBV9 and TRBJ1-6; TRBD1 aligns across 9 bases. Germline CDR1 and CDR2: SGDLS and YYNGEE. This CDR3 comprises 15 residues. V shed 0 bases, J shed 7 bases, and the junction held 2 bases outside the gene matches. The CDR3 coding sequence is TGTGCCAGCAGCGTAGGACAGGGGGGAAATTCACCCCTCCACTTT. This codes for CASSVGQGGNSPLHF.

CDR3 sequence (DNA): TGTGCCAGCAGACGTGGGGCGTTGTCCTACGAGCAGTACTTC. Amino acid sequence: CASRRGALSYEQYF. The chain joins TRBV28 to TRBJ2-7; tentatively, D is TRBD1 (5 bases). CDR1 and CDR2 from the germline V gene are MDHEN and SYDVKM. The V end lost 6 bases, the J end lost 1 base, and 13 bases lay between the germline ends. CDR3 length: 14 residues.

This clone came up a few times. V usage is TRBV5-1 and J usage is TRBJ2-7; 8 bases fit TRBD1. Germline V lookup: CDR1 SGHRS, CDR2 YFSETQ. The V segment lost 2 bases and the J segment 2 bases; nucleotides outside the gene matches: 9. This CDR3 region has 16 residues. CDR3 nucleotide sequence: TGCGCCAGCAGCTTCCAGCCGGGACAGGCTGCCTACGAGCAGTACTTC. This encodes CASSFQPGQAAYEQYF.

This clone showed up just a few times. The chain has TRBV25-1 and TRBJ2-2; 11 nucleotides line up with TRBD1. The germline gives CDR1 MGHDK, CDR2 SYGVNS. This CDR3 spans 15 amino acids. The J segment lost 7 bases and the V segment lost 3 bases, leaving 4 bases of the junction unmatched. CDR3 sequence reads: CASSDRDRGSGELFF. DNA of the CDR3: TGTGCCAGCAGTGACCGGGACAGGGGGAGCGGGGAGCTGTTTTTT.

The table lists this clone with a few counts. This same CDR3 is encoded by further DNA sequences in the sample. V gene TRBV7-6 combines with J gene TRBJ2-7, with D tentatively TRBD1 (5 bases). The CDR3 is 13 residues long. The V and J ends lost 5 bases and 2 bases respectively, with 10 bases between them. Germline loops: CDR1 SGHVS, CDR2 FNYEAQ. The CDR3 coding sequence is TGTGCCAGCAGCCCCGGACAACCCTACGAGCAGTACTTC. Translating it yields CASSPGQPYEQYF.

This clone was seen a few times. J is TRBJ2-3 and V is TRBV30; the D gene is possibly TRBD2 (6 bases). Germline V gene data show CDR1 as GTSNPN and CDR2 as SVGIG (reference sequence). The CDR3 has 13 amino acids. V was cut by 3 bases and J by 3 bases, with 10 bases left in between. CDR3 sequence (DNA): TGTGCCTGGAGAACTAGCCCTACAGATACGCAGTATTTT. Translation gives CAWRTSPTDTQYF.

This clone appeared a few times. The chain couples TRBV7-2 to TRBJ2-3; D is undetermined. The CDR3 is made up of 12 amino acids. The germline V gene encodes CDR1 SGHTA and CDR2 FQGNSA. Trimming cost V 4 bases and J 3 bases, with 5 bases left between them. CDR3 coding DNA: TGTGCCAGCAGCTCGGGTACAGATACGCAGTATTTT. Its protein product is CASSSGTDTQYF.

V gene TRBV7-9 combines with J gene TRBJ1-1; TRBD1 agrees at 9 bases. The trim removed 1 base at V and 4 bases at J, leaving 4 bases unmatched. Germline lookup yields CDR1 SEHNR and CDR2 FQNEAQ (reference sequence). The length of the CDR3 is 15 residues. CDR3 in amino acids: CASSLVVTGGTEAFF. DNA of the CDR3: TGTGCCAGCAGCTTAGTGGTGACAGGGGGCACTGAAGCTTTCTTT.

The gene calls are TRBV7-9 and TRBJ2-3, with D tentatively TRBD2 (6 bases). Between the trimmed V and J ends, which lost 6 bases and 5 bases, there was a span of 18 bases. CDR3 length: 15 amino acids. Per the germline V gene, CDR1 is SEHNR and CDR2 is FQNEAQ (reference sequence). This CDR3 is CASSLKGGPGDTQYF. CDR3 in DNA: TGTGCCAGCAGTCTCAAAGGAGGGCCCGGAGATACGCAGTATTTT.

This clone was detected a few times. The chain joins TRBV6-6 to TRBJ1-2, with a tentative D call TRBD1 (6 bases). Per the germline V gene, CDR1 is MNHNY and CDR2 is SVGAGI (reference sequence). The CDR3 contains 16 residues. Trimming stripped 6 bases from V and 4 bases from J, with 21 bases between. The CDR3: CASRYPSSQGSYGYTF. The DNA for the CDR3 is TGTGCCAGCAGGTATCCCTCCTCCCAGGGGAGCTATGGCTACACCTTC.

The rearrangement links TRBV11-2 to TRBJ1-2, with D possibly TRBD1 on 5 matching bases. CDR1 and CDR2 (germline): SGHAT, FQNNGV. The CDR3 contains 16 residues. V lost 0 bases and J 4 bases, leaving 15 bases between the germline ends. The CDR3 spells CASSLERGLTSYGYTF. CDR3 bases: TGTGCCAGCAGCTTAGAGCGGGGCCTAACGTCCTATGGCTACACCTTC.

CDR3 nucleotides: TGTGCCAGCAGCTTGGTAGGGACAGGGAGGGGAGAGACCCAGTACTTC. Its protein is CASSLVGTGRGETQYF. V is TRBV5-4 and J is TRBJ2-5; 9 nucleotides match TRBD1. This CDR3 region has 16 residues. Trimming cost V 0 bases and J 4 bases; bases outside gene matches: 7. Germline V gene data show CDR1 as SGHNT and CDR2 as YYREEE (reference sequence).

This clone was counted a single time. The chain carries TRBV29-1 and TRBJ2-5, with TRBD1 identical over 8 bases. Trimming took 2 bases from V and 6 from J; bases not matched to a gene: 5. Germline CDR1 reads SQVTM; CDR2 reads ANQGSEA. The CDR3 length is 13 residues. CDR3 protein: CSVERDRQKTQYF. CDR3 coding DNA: TGCAGCGTTGAACGGGACAGGCAAAAGACCCAGTACTTC.

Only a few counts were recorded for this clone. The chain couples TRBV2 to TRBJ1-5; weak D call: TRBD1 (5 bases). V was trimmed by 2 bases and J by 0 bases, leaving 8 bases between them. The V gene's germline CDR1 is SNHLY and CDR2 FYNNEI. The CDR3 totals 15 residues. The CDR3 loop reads CASSESRVSNQPQHF. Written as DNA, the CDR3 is TGTGCCAGCAGTGAAAGCAGGGTTAGCAATCAGCCCCAGCATTTT.